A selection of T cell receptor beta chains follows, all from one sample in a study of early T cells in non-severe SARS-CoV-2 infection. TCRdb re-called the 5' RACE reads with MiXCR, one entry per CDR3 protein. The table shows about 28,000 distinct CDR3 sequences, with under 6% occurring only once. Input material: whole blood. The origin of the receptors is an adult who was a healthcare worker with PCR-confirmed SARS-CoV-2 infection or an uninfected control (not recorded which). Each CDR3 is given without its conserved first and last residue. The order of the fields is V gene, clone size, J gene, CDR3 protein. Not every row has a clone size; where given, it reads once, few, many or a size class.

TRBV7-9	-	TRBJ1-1	ASSKRIQAF
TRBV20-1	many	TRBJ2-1	SARGTSSYNEQF
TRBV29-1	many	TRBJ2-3	SVKTQQRGVTDTQY
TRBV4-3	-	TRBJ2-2	ASSARASGELF
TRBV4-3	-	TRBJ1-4	ASSQVWDRGNEKLF
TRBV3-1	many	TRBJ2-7	ASSRIRGGISYEQY
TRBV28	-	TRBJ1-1	ASSLLQGVTEAF
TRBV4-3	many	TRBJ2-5	ASSRAPYNPSGGVKETQY
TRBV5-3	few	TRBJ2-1	ARSPSNEQF
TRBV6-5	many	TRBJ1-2	ASRPDRGPYYGYT
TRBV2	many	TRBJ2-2	ASSFPPRGPNTGELF
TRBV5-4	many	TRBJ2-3	ASSPLSGDPDTQY
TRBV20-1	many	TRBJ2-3	SPRQSPSTDTQY
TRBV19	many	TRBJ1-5	ASSIQMSPSQPQH
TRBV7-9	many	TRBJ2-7	ASSPKTGIVYEQY
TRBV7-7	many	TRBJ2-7	ASSLEGGSEQY
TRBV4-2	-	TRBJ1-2	ASSQDRAGGRYGYT
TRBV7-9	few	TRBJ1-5	ASSLEGKPQH
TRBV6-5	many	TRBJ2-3	ASGGAGEGTDTQY
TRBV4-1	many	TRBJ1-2	ASSQGPGTGSYGYT
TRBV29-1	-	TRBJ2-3	SVDSDTQY
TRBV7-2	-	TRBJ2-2	ASSLQRGAVGELF
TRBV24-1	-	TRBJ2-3	ATSEGSGGLNTQY
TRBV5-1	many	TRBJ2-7	ASSFHSYEQY
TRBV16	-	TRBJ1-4	ASSQALATNEKLF
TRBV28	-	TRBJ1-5	ASSHRQGSNQPQH
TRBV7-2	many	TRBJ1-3	ASSPGGRLQDSGNTIY
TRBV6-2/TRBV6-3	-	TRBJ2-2	ASSYFIGELF